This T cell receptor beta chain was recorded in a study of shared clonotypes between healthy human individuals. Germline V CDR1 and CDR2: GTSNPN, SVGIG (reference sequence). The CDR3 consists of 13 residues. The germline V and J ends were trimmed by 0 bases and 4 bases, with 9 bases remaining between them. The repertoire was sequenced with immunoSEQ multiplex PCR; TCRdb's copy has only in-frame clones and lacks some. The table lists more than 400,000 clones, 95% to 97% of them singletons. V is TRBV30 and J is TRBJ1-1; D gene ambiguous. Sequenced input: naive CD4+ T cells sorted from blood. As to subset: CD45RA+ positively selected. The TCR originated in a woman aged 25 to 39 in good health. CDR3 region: CAWSVDGGTEAFF. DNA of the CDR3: TGTGCCTGGAGTGTGGACGGCGGCACTGAAGCTTTCTTT.